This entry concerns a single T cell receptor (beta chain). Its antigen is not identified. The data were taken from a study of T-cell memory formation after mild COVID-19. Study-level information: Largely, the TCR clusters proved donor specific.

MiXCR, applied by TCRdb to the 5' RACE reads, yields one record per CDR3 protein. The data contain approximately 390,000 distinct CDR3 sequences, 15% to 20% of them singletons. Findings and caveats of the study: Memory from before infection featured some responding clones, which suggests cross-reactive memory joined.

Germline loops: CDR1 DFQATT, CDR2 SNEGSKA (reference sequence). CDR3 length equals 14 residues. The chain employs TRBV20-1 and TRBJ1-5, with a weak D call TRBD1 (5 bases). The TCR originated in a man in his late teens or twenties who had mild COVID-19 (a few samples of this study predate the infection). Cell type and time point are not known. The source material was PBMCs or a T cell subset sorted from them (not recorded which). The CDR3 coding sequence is TGCAGCCCGAAGTCAGGGATTTCGAATCAGCCCCAGCATTTT. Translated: CSPKSGISNQPQHF.